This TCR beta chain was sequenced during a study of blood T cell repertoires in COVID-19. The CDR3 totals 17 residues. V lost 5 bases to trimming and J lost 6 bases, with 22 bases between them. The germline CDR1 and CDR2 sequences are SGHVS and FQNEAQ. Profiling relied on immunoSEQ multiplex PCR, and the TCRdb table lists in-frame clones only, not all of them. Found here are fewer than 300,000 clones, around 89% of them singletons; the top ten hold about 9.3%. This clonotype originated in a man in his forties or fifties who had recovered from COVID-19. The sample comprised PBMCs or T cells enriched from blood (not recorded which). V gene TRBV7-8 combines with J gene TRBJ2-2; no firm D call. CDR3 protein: CASSPPLRVRVSGELFF. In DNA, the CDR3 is TGTGCCAGCAGCCCACCGCTCCGGGTTCGGGTCTCCGGGGAGCTGTTTTTT.